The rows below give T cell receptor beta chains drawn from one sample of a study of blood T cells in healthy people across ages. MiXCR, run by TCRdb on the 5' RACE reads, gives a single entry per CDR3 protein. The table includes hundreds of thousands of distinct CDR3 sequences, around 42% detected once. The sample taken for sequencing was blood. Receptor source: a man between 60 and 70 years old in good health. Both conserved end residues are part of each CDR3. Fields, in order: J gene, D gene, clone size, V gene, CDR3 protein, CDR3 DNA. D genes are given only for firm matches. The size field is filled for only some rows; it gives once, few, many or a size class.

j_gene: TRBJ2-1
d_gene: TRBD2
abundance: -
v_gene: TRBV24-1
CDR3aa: CATSDRTSPNNEQFF
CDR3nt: TGTGCCACCAGTGACAGGACTAGTCCAAACAATGAGCAGTTCTTC

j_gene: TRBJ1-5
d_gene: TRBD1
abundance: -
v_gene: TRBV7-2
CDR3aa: CASSFGTGLGQPQHF
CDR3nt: TGTGCCAGCAGCTTCGGGACAGGGTTGGGTCAGCCCCAGCATTTT

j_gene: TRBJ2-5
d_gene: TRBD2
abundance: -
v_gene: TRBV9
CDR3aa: CASSVAPQAGLEQYF
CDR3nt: TGTGCCAGCAGCGTAGCGCCCCAAGCGGGACTTGAGCAGTACTTC

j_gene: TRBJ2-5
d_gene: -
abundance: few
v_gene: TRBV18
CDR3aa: CASSPKGVRETQYF
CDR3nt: TGTGCCAGCTCACCAAAAGGCGTGAGGGAGACCCAGTACTTC

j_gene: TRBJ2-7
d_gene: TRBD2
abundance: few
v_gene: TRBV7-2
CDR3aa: CASSPRGEYEQYF
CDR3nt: TGTGCCAGCAGCCCGCGGGGGGAATACGAGCAGTACTTC

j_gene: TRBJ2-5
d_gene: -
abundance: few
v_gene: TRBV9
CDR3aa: CASSVGPNSQETQYF
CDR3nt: TGTGCCAGCAGCGTAGGACCCAACAGTCAAGAGACCCAGTACTTC

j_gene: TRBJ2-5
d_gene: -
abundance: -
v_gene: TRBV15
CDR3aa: CATSRDVLMATIKQYF
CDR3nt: TGTGCCACCAGCAGAGATGTGCTGATGGCCACGATCAAACAGTACTTC

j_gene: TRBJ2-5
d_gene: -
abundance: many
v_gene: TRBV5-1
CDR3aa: CASSLEGRGGETQYF
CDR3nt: TGCGCCAGCAGCTTGGAGGGTCGAGGCGGGGAGACCCAGTACTTC

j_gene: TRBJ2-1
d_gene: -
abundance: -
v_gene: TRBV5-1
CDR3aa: CASSLETTNSYNEQFF
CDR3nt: TGCGCCAGCAGCTTGGAGACTACCAACTCCTACAATGAGCAGTTCTTC

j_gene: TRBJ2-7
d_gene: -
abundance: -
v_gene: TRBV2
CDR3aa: CASTPRGQSSYEQYF
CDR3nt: TGTGCCAGCACCCCCCGGGGTCAGAGCTCCTACGAGCAGTACTTC

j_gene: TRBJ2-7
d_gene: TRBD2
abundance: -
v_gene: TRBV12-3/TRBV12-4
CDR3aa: CASILAGVTYEQYF
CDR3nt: TGTGCCAGCATACTAGCGGGGGTAACCTACGAGCAGTACTTC

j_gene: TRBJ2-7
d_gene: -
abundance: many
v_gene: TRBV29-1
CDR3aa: CSVGVRTSSYEQYF
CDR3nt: TGCAGCGTTGGTGTCAGGACCAGCTCCTACGAGCAGTACTTC

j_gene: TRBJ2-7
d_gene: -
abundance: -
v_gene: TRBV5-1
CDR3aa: CASSYQEQGYEQYF
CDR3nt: TGCGCCAGCAGCTACCAAGAACAGGGTTACGAGCAGTACTTC

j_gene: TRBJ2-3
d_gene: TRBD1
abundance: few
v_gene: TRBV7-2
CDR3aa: CASSVRDREGDTQYF
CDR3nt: TGTGCCAGCAGCGTCCGGGACAGGGAAGGTGATACGCAGTATTTT

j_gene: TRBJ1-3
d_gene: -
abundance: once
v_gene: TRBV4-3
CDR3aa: CASSQEANAGNTIYF
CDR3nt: TGCGCCAGCAGCCAAGAGGCCAACGCTGGAAACACCATATATTTT

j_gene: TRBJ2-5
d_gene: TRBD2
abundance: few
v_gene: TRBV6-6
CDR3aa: CASSHSGGTETQYF
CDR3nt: TGTGCCAGCAGTCATTCGGGAGGCACAGAGACCCAGTACTTC

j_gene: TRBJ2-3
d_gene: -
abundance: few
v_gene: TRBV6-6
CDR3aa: CASSKHEAGTDTQYF
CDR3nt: TGTGCCAGCAGTAAACACGAGGCGGGCACAGATACGCAGTATTTT

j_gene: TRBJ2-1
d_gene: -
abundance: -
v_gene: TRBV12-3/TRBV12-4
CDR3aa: CASSLGQPNNEQFF
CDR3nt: TGTGCCAGCAGTTTAGGACAGCCCAACAATGAGCAGTTCTTC

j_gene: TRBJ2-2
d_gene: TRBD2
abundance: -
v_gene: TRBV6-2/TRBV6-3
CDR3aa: CASKNSLGLAYTGELFF
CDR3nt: TGTGCCAGCAAAAACAGTCTGGGACTAGCGTACACCGGGGAGCTGTTTTTT

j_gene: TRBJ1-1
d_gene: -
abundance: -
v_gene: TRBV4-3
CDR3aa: CASSQESSGGYTEAFF
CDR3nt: TGCGCCAGCAGCCAAGAAAGTTCGGGGGGCTACACTGAAGCTTTCTTT

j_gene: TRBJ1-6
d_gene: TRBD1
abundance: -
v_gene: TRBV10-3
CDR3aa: CAIRGDSNNSPLHF
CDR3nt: TGTGCCATCAGGGGGGACAGCAATAATTCACCCCTCCACTTT

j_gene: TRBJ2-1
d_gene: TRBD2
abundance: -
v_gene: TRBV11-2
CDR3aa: CASSRLAGGLLNEQFF
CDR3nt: TGTGCCAGCAGCAGACTAGCGGGGGGGCTTTTAAATGAGCAGTTCTTC

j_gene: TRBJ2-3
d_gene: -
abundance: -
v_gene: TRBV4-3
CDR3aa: CASSQEPGLTDTQYF
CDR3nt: TGCGCCAGCAGCCAAGAACCCGGACTAACAGATACGCAGTATTTT

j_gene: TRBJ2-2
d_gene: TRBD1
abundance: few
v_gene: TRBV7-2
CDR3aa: CASRWDRGTGELFF
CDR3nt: TGTGCCAGCAGATGGGACAGGGGCACCGGGGAGCTGTTTTTT

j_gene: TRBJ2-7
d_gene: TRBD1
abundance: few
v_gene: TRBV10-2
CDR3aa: CASSSGQISYEQYF
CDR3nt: TGCGCCAGCAGTTCGGGACAGATCTCCTACGAGCAGTACTTC

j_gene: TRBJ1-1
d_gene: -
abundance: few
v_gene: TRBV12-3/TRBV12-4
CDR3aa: CASRGAANTEAFF
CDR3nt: TGTGCCAGCAGGGGTGCGGCGAACACTGAAGCTTTCTTT

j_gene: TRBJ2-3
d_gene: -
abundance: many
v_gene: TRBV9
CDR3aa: CASSVAPGSGTDTQYF
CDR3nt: TGTGCCAGCAGCGTAGCGCCAGGCAGTGGCACAGATACGCAGTATTTT

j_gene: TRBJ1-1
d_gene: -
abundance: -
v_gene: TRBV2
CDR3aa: CASSDWQGSGNTEAFF
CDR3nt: TGTGCCAGCAGTGACTGGCAGGGGAGCGGGAACACTGAAGCTTTCTTT

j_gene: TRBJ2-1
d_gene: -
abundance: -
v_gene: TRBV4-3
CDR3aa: CASSQAWGLSYNEQFF
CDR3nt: TGCGCCAGCAGCCAAGCTTGGGGGTTGTCCTACAATGAGCAGTTCTTC

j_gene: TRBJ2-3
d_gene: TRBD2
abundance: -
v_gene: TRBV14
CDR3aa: CASSPWTGGGPDTQYF
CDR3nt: TGTGCCAGCAGCCCTTGGACTGGCGGGGGGCCAGATACGCAGTATTTT

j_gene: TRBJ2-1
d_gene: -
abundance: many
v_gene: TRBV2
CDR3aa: CASSDSYNEQFF
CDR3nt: TGTGCCAGCAGTGACTCCTACAATGAGCAGTTCTTC

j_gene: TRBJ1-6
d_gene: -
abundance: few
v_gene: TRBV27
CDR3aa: CASSPEGLRDNSPLHF
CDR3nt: TGTGCCAGCAGCCCTGAAGGGCTAAGAGATAATTCACCCCTCCACTTT

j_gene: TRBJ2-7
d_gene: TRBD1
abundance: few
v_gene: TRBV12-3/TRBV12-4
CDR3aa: CASRRDRVTYEQYF
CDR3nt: TGTGCCAGCAGACGGGACAGGGTAACCTACGAGCAGTACTTC

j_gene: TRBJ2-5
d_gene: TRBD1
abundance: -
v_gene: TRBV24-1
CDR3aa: CATSDPGQGWKETQYF
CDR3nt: TGTGCCACCAGTGATCCGGGACAGGGGTGGAAAGAGACCCAGTACTTC

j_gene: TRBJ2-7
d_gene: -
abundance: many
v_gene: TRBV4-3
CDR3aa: CASSPESVVGYEQYF
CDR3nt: TGCGCCAGCAGCCCCGAATCCGTTGTTGGCTACGAGCAGTACTTC

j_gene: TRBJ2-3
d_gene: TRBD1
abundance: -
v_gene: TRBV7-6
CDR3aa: CASSHRDRRGGTDTQYF
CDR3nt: TGTGCCAGCAGCCACCGGGACAGGAGGGGGGGCACAGATACGCAGTATTTT

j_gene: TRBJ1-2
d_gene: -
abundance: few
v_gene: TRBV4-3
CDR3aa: CASSQGALGVTYGYTF
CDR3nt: TGCGCCAGCAGCCAAGGCGCCCTGGGGGTTACCTATGGCTACACCTTC

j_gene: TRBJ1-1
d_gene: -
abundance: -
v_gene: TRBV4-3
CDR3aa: CASSQDNSLNTEAFF
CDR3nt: TGCGCCAGCAGCCAAGATAACAGTTTGAACACTGAAGCTTTCTTT

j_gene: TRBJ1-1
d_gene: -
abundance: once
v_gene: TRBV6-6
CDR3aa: CASRSGAGAMNTEAFF
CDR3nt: TGTGCCAGCAGGTCAGGGGCCGGGGCGATGAACACTGAAGCTTTCTTT

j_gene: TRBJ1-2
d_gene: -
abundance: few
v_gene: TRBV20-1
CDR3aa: CSARTDYGYTF
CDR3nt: TGCAGTGCAAGGACGGATTATGGCTACACCTTC

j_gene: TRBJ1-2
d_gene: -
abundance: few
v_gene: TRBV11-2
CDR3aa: CASSSIRGTRGRNYGYTF
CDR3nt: TGTGCCAGCAGCTCTATTAGGGGAACCCGGGGGCGGAACTATGGCTACACCTTC

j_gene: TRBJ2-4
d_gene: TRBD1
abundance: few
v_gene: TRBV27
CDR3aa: CASSLSRQGQRNIQYF
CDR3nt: TGTGCCAGCAGTTTATCAAGACAGGGACAGCGAAACATTCAGTACTTC

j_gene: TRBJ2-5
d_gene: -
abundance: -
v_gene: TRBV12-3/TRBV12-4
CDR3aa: CASSNQGRETQYF
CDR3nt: TGTGCCAGCAGCAACCAGGGGAGGGAGACCCAGTACTTC

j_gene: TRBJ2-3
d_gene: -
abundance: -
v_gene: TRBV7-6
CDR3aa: CASSSRDRQATQYF
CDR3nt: TGTGCCAGCAGCTCGAGGGACCGCCAGGCCACGCAGTATTTT

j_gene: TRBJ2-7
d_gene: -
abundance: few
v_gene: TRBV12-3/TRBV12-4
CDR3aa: CASSPLGGGSPYEQYF
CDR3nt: TGTGCCAGCAGTCCATTAGGGGGAGGCTCTCCCTACGAGCAGTACTTC

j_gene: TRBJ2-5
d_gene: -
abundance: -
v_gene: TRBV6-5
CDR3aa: CASSEANRIGETQYF
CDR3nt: TGTGCCAGCAGCGAGGCGAACAGGATCGGAGAGACCCAGTACTTC

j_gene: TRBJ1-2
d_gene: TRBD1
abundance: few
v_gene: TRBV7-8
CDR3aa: CASSLAGTANYGYTF
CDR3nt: TGTGCCAGCAGCTTAGCCGGGACAGCTAACTATGGCTACACCTTC

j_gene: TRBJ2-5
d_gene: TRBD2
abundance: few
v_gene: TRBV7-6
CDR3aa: CASSSIAGGRLETQYF
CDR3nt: TGTGCCAGCAGCTCCATAGCGGGGGGGCGGTTAGAGACCCAGTACTTC

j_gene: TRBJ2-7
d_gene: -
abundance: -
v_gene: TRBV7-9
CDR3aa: CASSPSPRGEQYF
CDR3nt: TGTGCCAGCAGTCCCTCACCCAGGGGCGAGCAGTACTTC

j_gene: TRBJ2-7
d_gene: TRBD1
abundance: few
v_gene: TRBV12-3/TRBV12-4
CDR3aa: CASSFSTGGLYEQYF
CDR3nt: TGTGCCAGCAGTTTTTCGACAGGGGGCTTATACGAGCAGTACTTC

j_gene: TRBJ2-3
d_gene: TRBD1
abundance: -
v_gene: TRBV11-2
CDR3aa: CASSPMDRAGTDTQYF
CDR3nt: TGTGCCAGCAGCCCCATGGACAGGGCGGGCACAGATACGCAGTATTTT

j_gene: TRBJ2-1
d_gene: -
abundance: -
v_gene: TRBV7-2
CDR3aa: CASSAQRYNEQFF
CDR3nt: TGTGCCAGCAGCGCCCAGAGGTACAATGAGCAGTTCTTC

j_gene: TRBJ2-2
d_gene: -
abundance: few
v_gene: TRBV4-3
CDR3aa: CASSPLIAPNTGELFF
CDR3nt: TGCGCCAGCAGCCCCCTCATCGCGCCCAACACCGGGGAGCTGTTTTTT

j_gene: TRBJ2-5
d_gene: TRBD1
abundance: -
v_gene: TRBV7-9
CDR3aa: CASSNLGTVGETQYF
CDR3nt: TGTGCCAGCAGCAACCTGGGGACAGTTGGAGAGACCCAGTACTTC

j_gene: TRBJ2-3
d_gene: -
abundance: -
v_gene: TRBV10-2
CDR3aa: CASTGADTQYF
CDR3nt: TGCGCCAGCACGGGGGCAGATACGCAGTATTTT

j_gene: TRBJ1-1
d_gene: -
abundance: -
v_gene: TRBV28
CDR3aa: CASSGQGLADTEAFF
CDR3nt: TGTGCCAGCAGTGGGCAGGGACTAGCAGACACTGAAGCTTTCTTT

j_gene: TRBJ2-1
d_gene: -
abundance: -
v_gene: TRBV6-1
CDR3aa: CASSEMGDNEQFF
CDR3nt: TGTGCCAGCAGTGAAATGGGTGACAATGAGCAGTTCTTC

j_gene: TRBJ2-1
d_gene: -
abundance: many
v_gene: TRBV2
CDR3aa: CASSGTGYNEQFF
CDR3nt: TGTGCCAGCAGTGGTACAGGGTACAATGAGCAGTTCTTC

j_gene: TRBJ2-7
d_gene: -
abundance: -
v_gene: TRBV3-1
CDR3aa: CASSLSGGWYF
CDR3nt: TGTGCCAGCAGCCTCAGCGGAGGGTGGTACTTC